Below, 17 T cell receptor beta chains from the same sample are listed, as sequenced in a study of T cells expressing NK-cell markers. TCRdb re-called the 5' RACE reads; one entry per CDR3 protein, DNA not given. This sample's table reports 350,000 to 400,000 distinct CDR3 sequences. The specimen sequenced was blood T cells: a sorted CD56 or NKG2C T cell subset, CD4+ or CD8+ T cells, or bulk PBMC T cells (not recorded which). These TCRs come from a woman aged 45-59 years in good health.

This sequence joins TRBV20-1 and TRBJ1-1; TCRdb indicates TRBD1, and absent DNA this call remains unverified. This CDR3 has 13 residues. Germline V gives CDR1 DFQATT, CDR2 SNEGSKA (reference sequence). This CDR3 is CSATRGRGTEAFF.

The chain recombines TRBV5-1 with TRBJ2-1; the D gene TCRdb calls, TRBD1, cannot be checked with no DNA. This CDR3 comprises 12 residues. The germline CDR1 and CDR2 sequences are SGHRS and YFSETQ. CDR3: CASSPPTYEQFF.

The rearrangement joins TRBV12-3 or TRBV12-4 to TRBJ1-5. This CDR3 has 13 amino acids. CDR3 residues: CASSFRALQPQHF.

The genes are TRBV12-3 or TRBV12-4 and TRBJ2-3; TCRdb outputs TRBD1, but without DNA this stays unchecked. The CDR3 loop spans 14 amino acids. The CDR3 loop is CASSPEGTGSGQYF.

The V and J genes are TRBV4-1 and TRBJ2-7; TCRdb's D gene call, TRBD2, goes unchecked for lack of DNA. Germline V gene sequence: CDR1 MGHRA, CDR2 YSYEKL. The CDR3 is 16 amino acids. The CDR3 reads CASSQDPGLSTYEQYF.

This chain connects TRBV7-8 to TRBJ2-2; TCRdb designates TRBD2, a call that cannot be tested without DNA. Germline lookup yields CDR1 SGHVS and CDR2 FQNEAQ. The CDR3 has 16 amino acids. The CDR3 spells CASSSKREGNSGELFF.

The V gene is TRBV5-1, the J gene TRBJ2-2; the TCRdb call, TRBD1, lacks DNA for checking. The V gene's germline CDR1 is SGHRS and CDR2 YFSETQ. The CDR3 sequence is 14 residues long. CDR3: CASSLDPGVRELFF.

The rearrangement joins TRBV24-1 to TRBJ1-2; with no DNA, the TCRdb D assignment of TRBD1 cannot be verified. The CDR3 is 18 amino acids. The germline V gene has CDR1 KGHDR and CDR2 SFDVKD. This chain's CDR3 is CATSDLKDRGRGCYGYTF.

The CDR3: CASSVGLSTYNEQFF. J is TRBJ2-1 and V is TRBV5-5; TCRdb picks TRBD2, but there is no DNA to check that call. The CDR3 totals 15 residues. Germline CDR1 SGHKS, CDR2 YYEKEE (reference sequence).

This chain links TRBV25-1 with TRBJ2-2; TCRdb lists TRBD2, though no DNA is available to test this call. CDR1 is MGHDK, CDR2 SYGVNS, per germline. The CDR3 is 17 amino acids. CDR3 amino acids: CASSEVLFREGSGELFF. The full variable domain, with the rest looked up from reference TRBV25-1 and TRBJ2-2, is EADIYQTPRYLVIGTGKKITLECSQTMGHDKMYWYQQDPGMELHLIHYSYGVNSTEKGDLSSESTVSRIRTEHFPLTLESARPSHTSQYLCASSEVLFREGSGELFFGEGSRLTVL.

The chain joins TRBV11-2 to TRBJ2-3. CDR1 and CDR2 from the germline V gene are SGHAT and FQNNGV. CDR3 length: 15 amino acids. CDR3 amino acids: CASSPRLTSEDTQYF.

This chain uses TRBV24-1 with TRBJ2-2; TCRdb proposes TRBD1, but this gene call is untestable without DNA. The germline V gene encodes CDR1 KGHDR and CDR2 SFDVKD. CDR3 size: 17 residues. CDR3 loop: CATSDGTGVYGTGELFF.

The chain links TRBV5-1 to TRBJ1-2; TCRdb lists TRBD1, though no DNA is available to test this call. The CDR3 loop spans 14 amino acids. Germline V gene sequence: CDR1 SGHRS, CDR2 YFSETQ. The CDR3 sequence: CASSPGMSSYGYTF. The full variable domain, completed using reference TRBV5-1 and TRBJ1-2, is KAGVTQTPRYLIKTRGQQVTLSCSPISGHRSVSWYQQTPGQGLQFLFEYFSETQRNKGNFPGRFSGRQFSNSRSEMNVSTLELGDSALYLCASSPGMSSYGYTFGSGTRLTVV.

The chain joins TRBV19 to TRBJ2-3; with no DNA, the TCRdb D assignment of TRBD1 cannot be verified. Germline V gene sequence: CDR1 LNHDA, CDR2 SQIVND (reference sequence). The CDR3 covers 15 residues. CDR3 amino acids: CASSPGDRLTDTQYF.

The chain recombines TRBV3-1 with TRBJ2-1; there is no DNA to check the TCRdb D call of TRBD2. Germline CDR1 and CDR2: LGHDT and YNNKEL (reference sequence). CDR3 size: 15 residues. The CDR3 is CASSQGQVRAGGMFF.

CDR3 sequence: CSARLAGATGELFF. The rearrangement joins TRBV20-1 to TRBJ2-2; TCRdb selects TRBD2, and the lack of DNA leaves this call unchecked. Per the germline V gene, CDR1 is DFQATT and CDR2 is SNEGSKA (reference sequence). There are 14 residues in the CDR3.

This rearrangement joins TRBV5-1 to TRBJ1-1. This CDR3 region has 15 residues. Per the germline V gene, CDR1 is SGHRS and CDR2 is YFSETQ. CDR3 region: CASSSRPYMNTEAFF.